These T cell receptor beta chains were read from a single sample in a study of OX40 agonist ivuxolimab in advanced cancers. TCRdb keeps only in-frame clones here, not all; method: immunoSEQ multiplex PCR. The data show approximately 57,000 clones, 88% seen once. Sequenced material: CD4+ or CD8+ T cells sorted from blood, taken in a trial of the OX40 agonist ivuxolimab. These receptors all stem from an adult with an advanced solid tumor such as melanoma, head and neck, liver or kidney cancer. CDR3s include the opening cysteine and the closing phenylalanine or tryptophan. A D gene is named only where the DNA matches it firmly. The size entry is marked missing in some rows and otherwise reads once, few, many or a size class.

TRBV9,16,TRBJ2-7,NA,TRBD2,TGTGCCAGCAGCGTAGGTCAAAGCGGGAGGGCCTACGAGCAGTACTTC,CASSVGQSGRAYEQYF
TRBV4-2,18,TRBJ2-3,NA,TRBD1,TGTGCCAGCAGCCAAGATCTCGACAGGGTGGGAGGCACAGATACGCAGTATTTT,CASSQDLDRVGGTDTQYF
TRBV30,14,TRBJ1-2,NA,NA,TGTGCCTGGAGGTCAGGGGTCGATAGTGATGGCTACACCTTC,CAWRSGVDSDGYTF
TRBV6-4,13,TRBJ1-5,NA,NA,TGTGCCAGCAGTGTTCAGTTGGGTCAGCCCCAGCATTTT,CASSVQLGQPQHF
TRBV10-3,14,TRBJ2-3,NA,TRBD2,TGTGCCATAAGTAGCGGGAGTGATTCAGATACGCAGTATTTT,CAISSGSDSDTQYF
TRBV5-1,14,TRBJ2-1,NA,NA,TGCGCCAGCAGCTTGTCAACGGAAGGGGATGAGCAGTTCTTC,CASSLSTEGDEQFF
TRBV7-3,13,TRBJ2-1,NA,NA,TGTGCCAGCAGCGCACAGGGTTGGGATGAGCAGTTCTTC,CASSAQGWDEQFF
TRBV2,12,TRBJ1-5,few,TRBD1,TGTGCCAGTCGACAGGGGGGTCAGCCCCAGCATTTT,CASRQGGQPQHF
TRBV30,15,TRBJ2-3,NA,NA,TGTGCCTGGAGTGTACCTGGGGGGAACACAGATACGCAGTATTTT,CAWSVPGGNTDTQYF
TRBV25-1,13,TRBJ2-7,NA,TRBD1,TGTGCCAGCAAAGGACAGGGAATCTACGAGCAGTACTTC,CASKGQGIYEQYF
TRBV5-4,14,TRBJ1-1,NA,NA,TGTGCCAGCAGCGCAAGAACAGGGTACACTGAAGCTTTCTTT,CASSARTGYTEAFF
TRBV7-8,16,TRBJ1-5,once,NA,TGTGCCAGCAGCTTAGTGGAAGGGGCGTCCAATCAGCCCCAGCATTTT,CASSLVEGASNQPQHF
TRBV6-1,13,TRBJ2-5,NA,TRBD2,TGTGCCAGCAGAACGGGAGGGAAAGAGACCCAGTACTTC,CASRTGGKETQYF
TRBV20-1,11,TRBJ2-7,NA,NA,TGCAGTGCTAGGGACGGGGTAGGGCAGTACTTC,CSARDGVGQYF
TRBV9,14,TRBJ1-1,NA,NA,TGTGCCAGCAGCGTAGGTCACAGCCTCACTGAAGCTTTCTTT,CASSVGHSLTEAFF
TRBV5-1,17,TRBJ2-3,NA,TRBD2,TGCGCCAGCAGCTTCTTAGGACTAGCGGGAGTTGGTGGGACGCAGTATTTT,CASSFLGLAGVGGTQYF
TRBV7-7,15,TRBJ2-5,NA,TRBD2,TGTGCTAGCAGCTTAGGGACTAGTGGCAAAGAGACCCAGTACTTC,CASSLGTSGKETQYF
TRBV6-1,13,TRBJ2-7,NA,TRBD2,TGTGCCAGCAGTCTAGCGGGAGCCTACGAGCAGTACTTC,CASSLAGAYEQYF
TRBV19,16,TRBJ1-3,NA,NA,TGTGCCAGTAGCCGAGCTCTTTCATGGTCGGGAAACACCATATATTTT,CASSRALSWSGNTIYF
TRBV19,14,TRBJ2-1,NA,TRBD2,TGTGCCAGTAGTATACTAGCGGGAGTGAATGAGCAGTTCTTC,CASSILAGVNEQFF
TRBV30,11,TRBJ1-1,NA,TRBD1,TGTGCCTGGAGAACCGGACAGGCCACAGGATTT,CAWRTGQATGF
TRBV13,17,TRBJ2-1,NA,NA,TGTGCCAGCAGCTCCGGACTAACCTCCTTCCCCTACAATGAGCAGTTCTTC,CASSSGLTSFPYNEQFF
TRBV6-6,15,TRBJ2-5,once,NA,TGTGCCAGCAGTAGACCACTGGACCAACAAGAGACCCAGTACTTC,CASSRPLDQQETQYF
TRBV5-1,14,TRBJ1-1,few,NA,TGCGCCAGCAGCCGGGGGGACACCGGCACTGAAGCTTTCTTT,CASSRGDTGTEAFF
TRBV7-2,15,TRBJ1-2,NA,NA,TGTGCCAGCAGCTCCAACAGGGCTTCTAACTATGGCTACACCTTC,CASSSNRASNYGYTF
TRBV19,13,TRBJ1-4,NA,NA,TGTGCCAGTAGTGATCAGAGGGATGAAAAACTGTTTTTT,CASSDQRDEKLFF
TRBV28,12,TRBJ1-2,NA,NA,TGTGCCAGCAGTTTGGTCGGCTATGGCTACACCTTC,CASSLVGYGYTF
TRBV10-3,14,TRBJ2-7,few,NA,TGTGCCATCAGTGAAACGACGGGCTCCTACGAGCAGTACTTC,CAISETTGSYEQYF
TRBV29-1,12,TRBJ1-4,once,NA,TGCAGCATCTTGGACGCGACCGAAAAACTGTTTTTT,CSILDATEKLFF
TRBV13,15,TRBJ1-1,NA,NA,TGTGCCAGCAGCTTGGGCCGTTTCCGGGGCACTGAAGCTTTCTTT,CASSLGRFRGTEAFF
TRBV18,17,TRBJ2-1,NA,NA,TGTGCCAGCTCACCGAGGACTCCTGATAGCTCCTACAATGAGCAGTTCTTC,CASSPRTPDSSYNEQFF
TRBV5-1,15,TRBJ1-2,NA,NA,TGCGCCAGCAGCTTGGGGTCAGCAATACGCTATGGCTACACCTTC,CASSLGSAIRYGYTF
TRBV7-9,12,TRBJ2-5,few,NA,TGTGCCAGCAGGGACGACGGGGAGACCCAGTACTTC,CASRDDGETQYF
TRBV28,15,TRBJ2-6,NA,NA,TGTGCCAGCATAACTAGGGGCTCTGGGGCCAACGTCCTGACTTTC,CASITRGSGANVLTF
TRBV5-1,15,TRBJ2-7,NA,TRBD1,TGCGCCAGCAGTCCGGGACAGTACCTCTCCTACGAGCAGTACTTC,CASSPGQYLSYEQYF
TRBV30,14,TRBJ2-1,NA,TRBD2,TGTGCCTGGGTTAGCGGGAGGGCAACTCATGAGCAGTTCTTC,CAWVSGRATHEQFF
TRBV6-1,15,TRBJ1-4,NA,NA,TGTGCCAGCAGTGAAGCCCAGCAGGGGCCTGAAAAACTGTTTTTT,CASSEAQQGPEKLFF
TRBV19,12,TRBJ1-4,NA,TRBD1,TGTGCCAGTAGTGTTCGACAGGGAACACTGTTTTTT,CASSVRQGTLFF
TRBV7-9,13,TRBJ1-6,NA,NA,TGTGCCAGCAGCCGGACAGAGAATTCACCCCTCCACTTT,CASSRTENSPLHF
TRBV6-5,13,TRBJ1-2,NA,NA,TGTGCCAGCAGTTATCAGGGTGTGGAGGGCTACACCTTC,CASSYQGVEGYTF
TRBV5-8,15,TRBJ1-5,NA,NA,TGTGCCAGCAGCTTGGGCGTTTATAGCAATCAGCCCCAGCATTTT,CASSLGVYSNQPQHF
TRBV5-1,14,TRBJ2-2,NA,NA,TGCGCCAGCAGCGGATATAGTACGGCCGGGGAGCTGTTTTTT,CASSGYSTAGELFF
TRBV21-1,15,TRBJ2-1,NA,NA,TGTGCCAGCAGCAAACCGGGACTCCACGAAGAGGCGCAGTTCTTC,CASSKPGLHEEAQFF
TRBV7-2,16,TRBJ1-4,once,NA,TGTGCCAGCAGCCGAGCGGCCGGGTCCATTAATGAAAAACTGTTTTTT,CASSRAAGSINEKLFF
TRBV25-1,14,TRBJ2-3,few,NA,TGTGCCAGCAGTGAAGGACACGGAGCAGATACGCAGTATTTT,CASSEGHGADTQYF
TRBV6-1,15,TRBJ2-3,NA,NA,TGTGCCAGCAGTTTAGCGTCCTATAGCACAGATACGCAGTATTTT,CASSLASYSTDTQYF
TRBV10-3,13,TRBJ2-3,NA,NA,TGTGCCACCACGACAGCACACACAGATACGCAGTATTTT,CATTTAHTDTQYF
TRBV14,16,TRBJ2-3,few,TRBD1,TGTGCCAGCAGCTCAAAGACAGGGTTGTGGACAGATACGCAGTATTTT,CASSSKTGLWTDTQYF
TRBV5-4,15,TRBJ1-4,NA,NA,TGTGCCAGCAGCTTGTTGGGGGCGGGGAATGAAAAACTGTTTTTT,CASSLLGAGNEKLFF
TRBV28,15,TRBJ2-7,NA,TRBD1,TGTGCCAGCAGACCCGGACAGGGGGGAGACGGTTCTAAGTACTTC,CASRPGQGGDGSKYF
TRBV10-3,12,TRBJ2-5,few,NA,TGTGCCACCGGGACCAAGCCAGAGACCCAGTACTTC,CATGTKPETQYF
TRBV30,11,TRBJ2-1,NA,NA,TGTGCCTGGAATGCGGTCTATGAGCAGTTCTTC,CAWNAVYEQFF
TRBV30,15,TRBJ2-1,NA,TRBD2,TGTGCCTGGAGTCAGGGGCTAGCGGGAGCAAATGAGCAGTTCTTC,CAWSQGLAGANEQFF
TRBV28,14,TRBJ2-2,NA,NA,TGTGCCAGCAGTTTATACCGGGTTCCCGGGGAGCTGTTTTTT,CASSLYRVPGELFF
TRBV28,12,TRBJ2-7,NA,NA,TGTGCCAGCGGAAGAATGGTCTACGAGCAGTACTTC,CASGRMVYEQYF